This is a list of T cell receptor beta chains from one sample in a study of CD8 T cells in Susac syndrome. TCRdb re-derived calls from the immunoSEQ multiplex PCR reads in MiXCR, one entry per CDR3 protein. The top ten clones hold 0.075% to 0.1% of a sample with around 99,000 distinct CDR3 sequences, 90% to 96% of them seen once. Sequenced: CD4+ T cells from PBMCs. Source of these receptors: a human donor in good health. The CDR3 runs from the conserved cysteine through the conserved F or W. The D gene is left open where the match is weak. Clone sizes are given selectively: once, few, many, or a class where the clone is expanded.

J | V | size | D | CDR3 | DNA
TRBJ2-7 | TRBV20-1 | . | TRBD2 | CSASGVDTAGGFNEQYF | TGCAGTGCCAGCGGAGTGGACACTGCGGGGGGGTTCAACGAGCAGTACTTC
TRBJ2-5 | TRBV29-1 | . | . | CSVEVGAIGETQYF | TGCAGCGTTGAGGTCGGGGCTATAGGGGAGACCCAGTACTTC
TRBJ1-2 | TRBV12-3/TRBV12-4 | . | . | CASGAGYGYTF | TGTGCCAGCGGAGCGGGCTATGGCTACACCTTC
TRBJ2-7 | TRBV29-1 | . | . | CSVVGRVTYEQYF | TGCAGCGTTGTTGGCAGGGTTACCTACGAGCAGTACTTC
TRBJ2-3 | TRBV7-2 | . | TRBD1 | CASTGGSSADTQYF | TGTGCCAGTACAGGGGGGAGTAGCGCAGATACGCAGTATTTT
TRBJ1-5 | TRBV20-1 | . | . | CSARGGNSNQPQHF | TGCAGTGCTAGGGGAGGTAATAGCAATCAGCCCCAGCATTTT
TRBJ2-7 | TRBV7-3 | . | TRBD1 | CASSPQGTSYEQYF | TGTGCCAGCAGCCCACAGGGGACATCCTACGAGCAGTACTTC
TRBJ1-1 | TRBV12-3/TRBV12-4 | . | . | CASSLYTEAFF | TGTGCCAGCAGTTTATACACTGAAGCTTTCTTT
TRBJ2-3 | TRBV12-3/TRBV12-4 | . | . | CASSSHGTDTQYF | TGTGCCAGCAGTTCGCACGGCACAGATACGCAGTATTTT
TRBJ1-5 | TRBV30 | once | . | CAWTPKTGSNQPQHF | TGTGCCTGGACCCCCAAGACTGGAAGCAATCAGCCCCAGCATTTT
TRBJ2-3 | TRBV7-9 | . | . | CASSLGGGPTDTQYF | TGTGCCAGCAGCTTAGGTGGGGGGCCCACAGATACGCAGTATTTT
TRBJ2-3 | TRBV7-8 | . | . | CASSLGGLAFLGGTQYF | TGTGCCAGCAGCTTAGGGGGCCTAGCGTTCCTGGGTGGGACGCAGTATTTT
TRBJ2-2 | TRBV10-3 | . | . | CASRGNTGELFF | TGTGCCAGCCGAGGGAACACCGGGGAGCTGTTTTTT
TRBJ2-7 | TRBV27 | . | TRBD1 | CASSEPGQGRYEQYF | TGTGCCAGCAGTGAGCCGGGACAGGGTCGTTACGAGCAGTACTTC
TRBJ2-2 | TRBV7-2 | . | TRBD1 | CASSPRQGTHTGELFF | TGTGCCAGCAGCCCTCGACAGGGCACCCACACCGGGGAGCTGTTTTTT
TRBJ2-7 | TRBV7-3 | . | TRBD1 | CASSPAPGTGGSYEQYF | TGTGCCAGCAGCCCTGCGCCCGGGACAGGGGGGTCCTACGAGCAGTACTTC